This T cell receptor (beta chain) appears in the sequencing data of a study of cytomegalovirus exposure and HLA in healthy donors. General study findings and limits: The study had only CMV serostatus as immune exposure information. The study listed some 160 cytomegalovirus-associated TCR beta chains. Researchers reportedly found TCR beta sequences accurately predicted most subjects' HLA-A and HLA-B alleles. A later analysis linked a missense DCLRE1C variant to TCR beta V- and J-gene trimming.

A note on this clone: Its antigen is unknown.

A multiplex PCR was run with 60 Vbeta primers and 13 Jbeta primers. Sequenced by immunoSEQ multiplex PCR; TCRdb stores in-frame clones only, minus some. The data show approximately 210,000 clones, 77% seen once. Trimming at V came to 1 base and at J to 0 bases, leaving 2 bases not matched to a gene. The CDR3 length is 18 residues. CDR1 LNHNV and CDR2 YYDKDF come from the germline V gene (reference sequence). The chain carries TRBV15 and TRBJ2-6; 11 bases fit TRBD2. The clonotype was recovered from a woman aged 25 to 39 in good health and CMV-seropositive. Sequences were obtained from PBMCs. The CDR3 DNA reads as TGTGCCACCAGCAGAGTGGGACTAGCGGTCTCTGGGGCCAACGTCCTGACTTTC. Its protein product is CATSRVGLAVSGANVLTF. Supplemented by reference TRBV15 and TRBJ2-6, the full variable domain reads DAMVIQNPRYQVTQFGKPVTLSCSQTLNHNVMYWYQQKSSQAPKLLFHYYDKDFNNEADTPDNFQSRRPNTSFCFLDIRSPGLGDTAMYLCATSRVGLAVSGANVLTFGAGSRLTVL.